This entry describes one TCR beta chain. Antigen specificity is unknown. Only in-frame clones appear in the TCRdb table, and some are missing; sequencing was by immunoSEQ multiplex PCR. This table has roughly 92,000 clones, about nine tenths appearing once. This specimen comes from a study of graft-versus-host responses after intestinal transplantation. Study details: Recipients had transplants, and these were multivisceral, liver-intestinal, or isolated intestinal.

Study-level results: Association was observed between peak circulating GvH clone levels and early post-transplant HvG declines.

This receptor was taken from a human donor who was the organ donor for an intestinal transplant. The source material was unstimulated CD4+ T cells sorted from spleen or lymph node cells, sampled before transplant.

The CDR3 nucleotides read TGTGCCAGCAGTTACGGGACAGGGACGTATGGCTACACCTTC. Its protein is CASSYGTGTYGYTF. The chain joins TRBV6-6 to TRBJ1-2; 9 bases line up with TRBD1. Trimming took 2 bases from V and 5 from J; bases not matched to a gene: 3. The CDR3 is 14 amino acids. Germline CDR1 and CDR2: MNHNY and SVGAGI (reference sequence).